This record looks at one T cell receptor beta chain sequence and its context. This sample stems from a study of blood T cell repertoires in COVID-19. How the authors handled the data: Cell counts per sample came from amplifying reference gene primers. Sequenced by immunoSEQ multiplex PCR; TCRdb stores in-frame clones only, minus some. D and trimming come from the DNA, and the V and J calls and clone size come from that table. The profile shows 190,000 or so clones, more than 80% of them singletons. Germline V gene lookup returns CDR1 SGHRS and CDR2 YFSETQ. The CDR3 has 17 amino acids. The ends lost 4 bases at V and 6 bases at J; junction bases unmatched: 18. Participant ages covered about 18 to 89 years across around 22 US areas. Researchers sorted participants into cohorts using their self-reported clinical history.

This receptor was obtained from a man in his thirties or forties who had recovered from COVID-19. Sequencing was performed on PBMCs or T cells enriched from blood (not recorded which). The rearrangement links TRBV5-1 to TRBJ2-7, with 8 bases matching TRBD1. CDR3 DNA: TGCGCCAGCAGCCCGGACAGGGTGCGCGGGAAATTGGGCGAGCAGTACTTC. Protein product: CASSPDRVRGKLGEQYF.